The 9 T cell receptor beta chains in this list originate from one sample, sequenced in a study of blood T cell repertoires in COVID-19 (TCRdb year 2020). To prepare the library, the immunoSEQ multiplex PCR assay was applied. The source is immuneACCESS, and TCRdb retained only in-frame sequences with V and J called. Part of the clones is not carried over; for the studies checked, unresolved V genes explain less than half of this, and the remainder is unexplained. The sample yields 68,000 or so clones; about 90% were counted once. The ten largest clones take up roughly 3.1% of the sample. The sequencing input was peripheral blood. Source of these receptors: a woman aged 45-65 years with COVID-19, enrolled during active disease.

The chain has TRBV5-4 and TRBJ2-2; 8 nucleotides align to TRBD2. The CDR3 has 15 amino acids. CDR1 and CDR2 from the germline V gene are SGHNT and YYREEE (reference sequence). Trimming cost V 4 bases and J 4 bases; bases outside gene matches: 6. DNA of the CDR3: TGTGCCAGCAGCAGGGGACTAGAGGGCACCGGGGAGCTGTTTTTT. Protein product: CASSRGLEGTGELFF.

The table lists this clone with a count of one. The rearrangement uses TRBV19 and TRBJ2-5, with 9 bases matching TRBD1. CDR1 LNHDA and CDR2 SQIVND come from the germline V gene (reference sequence). V shed 6 bases and J 4 bases; nucleotides not matched to a gene: 12. This CDR3 contains 16 residues. The CDR3 is CASSVPLTGGRETQYF. CDR3 sequence (DNA): TGTGCCAGTAGCGTCCCCCTGACAGGGGGTAGAGAGACCCAGTACTTC.

This clone was detected once. V gene TRBV5-4 combines with J gene TRBJ2-5; maybe TRBD1 (5 bases). V was pared by 4 bases and J by 1 base, with 8 bases between. CDR3 length equals 13 residues. CDR1 is SGHNT and CDR2 is YYREEE in the germline V gene (reference sequence). The CDR3 DNA reads TGTGCCAGCAGCCGACAGACCCAAGAGACCCAGTACTTC. This codes for CASSRQTQETQYF.

The rearrangement uses TRBV30 and TRBJ2-1, with TRBD1 matching 7 bases. The ends lost 4 bases at V and 6 bases at J; junction bases unmatched: 3. Germline V gene sequence: CDR1 GTSNPN, CDR2 SVGIG (reference sequence). This CDR3 contains 12 residues. CDR3 DNA sequence: TGTGCCTGGAAGCAGGGGGTCAATGAGCAGTTCTTC. Its translation is CAWKQGVNEQFF.

In its sample, this clone was seen a few times. The rearrangement joins TRBV2 to TRBJ2-4, with 10 bases that match TRBD2. CDR1 is SNHLY, CDR2 FYNNEI, per germline. The CDR3 contains 17 residues. With 5 bases clipped from V and 5 bases from J, the junction kept 12 bases outside the gene matches. CDR3 amino acids: CASSIDSGRTSENIQYF. In nucleotides, the CDR3 is TGTGCCAGCAGTATTGATAGCGGGAGGACTTCCGAAAACATTCAGTACTTC.

The gene calls are TRBV28 and TRBJ2-7; 12 bases agree with TRBD2. V was pared by 6 bases and J by 1 base, with 7 bases of the junction left unmatched. Looked up from germline, CDR1 is MDHEN and CDR2 is SYDVKM. The CDR3 length is 16 residues. The CDR3 protein is CASREPTSGGSYEQYF. The CDR3 DNA sequence: TGTGCCAGCAGAGAACCGACTAGCGGGGGATCCTACGAGCAGTACTTC.

The chain recombines TRBV6-5 with TRBJ2-5; TRBD1 matches at 10 bases. There are 12 residues in the CDR3. V shed 6 bases and J 7 bases; nucleotides not matched to a gene: 2. The V gene's germline CDR1 is MNHEY and CDR2 SVGAGI. DNA for the CDR3: TGTGCCAGCAGCCGGGACAGGGGGACCCAGTACTTC. This codes for CASSRDRGTQYF.

The chain couples TRBV7-8 to TRBJ1-4; the D is unclear. CDR3 length equals 17 residues. CDR1 and CDR2 (germline): SGHVS, FQNEAQ. With 0 bases removed from V and 9 bases from J, the gap between germline ends came to 20 bases. CDR3 loop: CASSLASPRGGRKKLFF. The CDR3 nucleotides are TGTGCCAGCAGCTTAGCTAGCCCCCGAGGCGGTAGGAAAAAACTGTTTTTT.

V usage is TRBV6-5 and J usage is TRBJ1-5; D is unresolved. The CDR3 contains 13 residues. The germline V and J ends were trimmed by 6 bases and 9 bases, with 15 bases remaining between them. Looked up from germline, CDR1 is MNHEY and CDR2 is SVGAGI. The CDR3 DNA reads as TGTGCCAGCAGAAACACCCTGGTCACGCCCCAGCATTTT. Translation: CASRNTLVTPQHF.